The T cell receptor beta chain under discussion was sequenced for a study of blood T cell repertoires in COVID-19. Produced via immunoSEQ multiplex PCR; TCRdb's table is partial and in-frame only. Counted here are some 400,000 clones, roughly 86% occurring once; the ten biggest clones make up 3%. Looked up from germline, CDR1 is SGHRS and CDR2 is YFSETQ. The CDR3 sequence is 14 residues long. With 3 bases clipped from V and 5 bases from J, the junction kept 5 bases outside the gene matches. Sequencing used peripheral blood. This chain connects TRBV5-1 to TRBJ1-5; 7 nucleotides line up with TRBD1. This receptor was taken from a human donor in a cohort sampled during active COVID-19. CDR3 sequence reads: CASSYGTEDQPQHF. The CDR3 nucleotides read TGCGCCAGCAGCTATGGGACAGAGGATCAGCCCCAGCATTTT.